This TCR beta chain was captured in a study of T cells in tuberculosis (dated by TCRdb to the late 2010s). Concerning the study at large: In the study, CD1B tetramers and high-throughput TCR immunosequencing were combined to characterize T cells specific for the mycobacterial lipid antigen glucose monomycolate (GMM). Summary of the overall study and its limitations: T cells that bind the CD1B-GMM tetramer with low affinity may have been missed by the stringent sort gate.

Because TCR-alpha and TCR-beta chains were sequenced unpaired, no information on chain pairing was available. TCR libraries were generated with the immunoSEQ multiplex PCR assay, using TCR-beta and/or TCR-alpha/delta assays for each sample. Amplified TCR libraries were sequenced on the Illumina high-throughput platform. In the authors' own workflow: Clustering and dimensionality reduction relied on pairwise TCRdist distances among GMM-specific receptors from T cells that were either sorted ex vivo or expanded in vitro. Sequence motifs defined by gene usage and CDR3 content were tested for enrichment in tetramer-positive versus tetramer-negative populations. In its TCRdb copy, this immuneACCESS table keeps in-frame sequences only and misses some clones. Where compared with another copy, unresolved V genes explain less than half of these, and the others have no known cause. The V and J calls and clone size are taken from that table; D and trimming were inferred from the DNA. This sample gives around 50,000 clones in total; 88% of them show up just once. Of the sample, 20% to 25% is held by the ten largest clones.

The CDR3 contains 13 residues, cysteine and phenylalanine counted. Of the read, only the CDR3 DNA is kept; its 39 bases are in frame from base 1. The germline V gene gives CDR1 as SQVTM and CDR2 as ANQGSEA. V has 4 bases trimmed and J has 6 bases trimmed; junction bases matching no gene number 8. Thawed, overnight-rested PBMC were stained with GMM-loaded CD1B tetramer, a Live/Dead dye and anti-CD3, then sorted on a FACS Aria II. C32 glucose monomycolate purified from Rhodococcus equi was loaded onto CD1B tetramers. Before cryopreservation, the PBMC later used for tetramer sorting had been depleted of CD14-expressing monocytes as part of a separate study. From each donor, 80,000 to 100,000 tetramer-negative cells were sorted and were analyzed alongside the tetramer-positive cells. Antigen-specific T cells were sorted from a handful of healthy South African adults using GMM-loaded CD1B tetramers. Concerning this clone: No base qualities exist here, and no much larger clone lies one base off it.

This receptor was obtained from an adult woman with latent tuberculosis. The chain links TRBV29-1 with TRBJ1-2; 7 junctional bases match TRBD1. The sample comprised CD1b-GMM tetramer-negative cells sorted from PBMCs. The cell subset or site label corresponds to: T cells not binding CD1B-GMM tetramer, sorted from same donor. The CDR3 protein sequence reads: CSVVVGQYHGYTF. The base sequence is TGCAGCGTTGTGGTGGGACAGTATCATGGCTACACCTTC.